The 7 T cell receptor beta chains given below trace back to one sample, sequenced in a study of blood T cell repertoires in COVID-19. Method: immunoSEQ multiplex PCR; TCRdb's copy keeps in-frame clones and lacks some. Of some 250,000 clones in the sample, 86% were seen once. Sequences were obtained from peripheral blood. All receptors come from a man between 25 and 39 years old who had recovered from COVID-19.

The chain combines TRBV5-1 with TRBJ2-1; the match to TRBD2 covers 7 bases. After removal of 1 base from V and 4 bases from J, the junction contained 2 bases not matched to a gene. This CDR3 has 14 amino acids. The germline V gene has CDR1 SGHRS and CDR2 YFSETQ. CDR3 coding DNA: TGCGCCAGCAGCTTGTCGGGGGGTTACAATGAGCAGTTCTTC. Translation gives CASSLSGGYNEQFF.

This chain uses TRBV5-1 with TRBJ2-1; D possibly corresponds to TRBD2 (5 bases). The CDR3 consists of 13 residues. V was cut by 2 bases and J by 8 bases, with 11 bases left in between. Germline CDR1 SGHRS, CDR2 YFSETQ. The CDR3 protein is CASSFFFGDEQFF. CDR3 nucleotides: TGCGCCAGCAGCTTTTTCTTCGGGGATGAGCAGTTCTTC.

This CDR3 is CASSPETGRNTEAFF. In DNA, the CDR3 is TGTGCCAGCAGTCCGGAGACAGGGAGGAACACTGAAGCTTTCTTT. V gene TRBV11-2 combines with J gene TRBJ1-1; TRBD1 agrees at 7 bases. The junction had 8 bases not matched to a gene; V was cut back by 6 bases and J by 1 base. CDR1 and CDR2 from the germline V gene are SGHAT and FQNNGV. The CDR3 spans 15 residues.

The chain combines TRBV7-9 with TRBJ2-7; tentatively, D is TRBD2 (6 bases). V was pared by 5 bases and J by 3 bases, with 14 bases between. Germline-derived CDR1 and CDR2 are SEHNR and FQNEAQ (reference sequence). There are 14 residues in the CDR3. CDR3 coding DNA: TGTGCCAGCAGCATAAGGGACTCCCACTACGAGCAGTACTTC. This encodes CASSIRDSHYEQYF.

The CDR3 loop reads CASSFATSGGASDTQYF. DNA for the CDR3: TGTGCCAGCAGCTTTGCGACTAGCGGGGGGGCCTCAGATACGCAGTATTTT. J is TRBJ2-3 and V is TRBV9, with 14 nucleotides matching TRBD2. Per germline, CDR1 SGDLS and CDR2 YYNGEE. J lost 4 bases, V lost 4 bases, and 8 bases had no gene match. The CDR3 extends over 17 amino acids.

The chain carries TRBV6-4 and TRBJ2-3, with D possibly TRBD1 on 5 matching bases. CDR1 is MRHNA and CDR2 is SNTAGT in the germline V gene. Trimming left V 5 bases short and J 4 bases short, with 22 bases between. The CDR3 length is 17 residues. CDR3 loop: CASSPTSTGWRPDTQYF. In DNA, the CDR3 is TGTGCCAGCAGTCCGACCTCCACAGGATGGCGGCCAGATACGCAGTATTTT.

This chain joins TRBV19 and TRBJ1-1, with no clear D. Germline loops: CDR1 LNHDA, CDR2 SQIVND (reference sequence). V was trimmed by 5 bases and J by 5 bases, leaving 18 bases between them. The CDR3 spans 15 residues. CDR3 bases: TGTGCCAGTAGTTCTCGGACGGGGAACCCAACTGAAGCTTTCTTT. It is translated as CASSSRTGNPTEAFF. Complete variable domain (other parts from reference TRBV19 and TRBJ1-1): DGGITQSPKYLFRKEGQNVTLSCEQNLNHDAMYWYRQDPGQGLRLIYYSQIVNDFQKGDIAEGYSVSREKKESFPLTVTSAQKNPTAFYLCASSSRTGNPTEAFFGQGTRLTVV.